This passage covers 8 T cell receptor beta chains from one sample sequenced in a study of technical replicates of blood from a handful of donors. Measured with immunoSEQ multiplex PCR; TCRdb has only the in-frame clones, and not every one. The table shows about 93,000 clones, with about 95% occurring only once. The sample taken for sequencing was T cells isolated from PBMCs. The receptors come from a human donor in good health.

The chain couples TRBV4-1 to TRBJ1-3; tentatively, D is TRBD1 (5 bases). Germline V lookup: CDR1 MGHRA, CDR2 YSYEKL. V was shortened by 0 bases and J by 4 bases, with 13 bases between the two germline ends. The CDR3 is 16 residues long. Here the CDR3 reads CASSQDKGRAGNTIYF. The CDR3 DNA sequence: TGCGCCAGCAGCCAAGATAAGGGCAGGGCAGGAAACACCATATATTTT.

This rearrangement joins TRBV10-3 to TRBJ1-1, with D unresolved. In germline, CDR1 is ENHRY, CDR2 SYGVKD. The CDR3 loop spans 17 amino acids. V was clipped by 0 bases and J by 7 bases, with 21 bases between them. This CDR3 is CAISESRSSGVVIEAFF. CDR3 in DNA: TGTGCCATCAGTGAGTCGAGGTCTTCGGGAGTTGTTATTGAAGCTTTCTTT.

The V and J genes are TRBV25-1 and TRBJ2-5; tentatively, D is TRBD1 (5 bases). CDR1 MGHDK and CDR2 SYGVNS come from the germline V gene. Trimming took 2 bases from V and 3 from J, leaving 10 bases between them. The CDR3 loop spans 14 amino acids. The chain's CDR3 is CASSEGVGEETQYF. The CDR3 coding sequence is TGTGCCAGCAGTGAAGGGGTAGGGGAAGAGACCCAGTACTTC.

This clone has just one count. The chain combines TRBV27 with TRBJ2-1, with D hard to call. The V end was cut by 6 bases, the J end by 3 bases, with 9 bases between. The CDR3 is made up of 13 amino acids. Per the germline V gene, CDR1 is MNHEY and CDR2 is SMNVEV (reference sequence). The CDR3 loop is CASSPLDYNEQFF. In nucleotides, the CDR3 is TGTGCCAGCAGCCCTTTAGACTACAATGAGCAGTTCTTC.

The chain carries TRBV19 and TRBJ1-4, with D unresolved. V was shortened by 3 bases and J by 8 bases, with 13 bases between the two germline ends. The CDR3 has 14 amino acids. Germline assignment: CDR1 LNHDA and CDR2 SQIVND (reference sequence). For the CDR3, the DNA is TGTGCCAGTAGTATTGCCGGGTTTAAGGAAAAACTGTTTTTT. Translation: CASSIAGFKEKLFF.

This rearrangement joins TRBV7-6 to TRBJ2-5; 7 bases align to TRBD2. Germline assignment: CDR1 SGHVS and CDR2 FNYEAQ. This CDR3 comprises 12 residues. Trimming removed 5 bases from V and 5 bases from J; junction bases left unmatched: 2. The CDR3: CASSAGGETQYF. The CDR3 coding sequence is TGTGCCAGCAGCGCCGGGGGGGAGACCCAGTACTTC.

The V gene is TRBV15, the J gene TRBJ2-3; 10 bases are shared with TRBD2. This CDR3 region has 18 residues. The germline V gene encodes CDR1 LNHNV and CDR2 YYDKDF (reference sequence). Trimming removed 2 bases from V and 1 base from J; junction bases left unmatched: 9. CDR3 amino acids: CATSRLRGGTSGTDTQYF. CDR3 nucleotide sequence: TGTGCCACCAGCAGACTACGCGGAGGGACTAGCGGCACAGATACGCAGTATTTT.

The J gene is TRBJ2-1, the V gene TRBV7-8; 7 bases line up with TRBD2. The V gene end was trimmed by 8 bases and the J gene end by 6 bases; junction bases not matched to a gene: 7. Germline V lookup: CDR1 SGHVS, CDR2 FQNEAQ. There are 13 residues in the CDR3. This chain's CDR3 is CASCRRECNEQFF. DNA of the CDR3: TGTGCCAGCTGTAGGCGGGAGTGCAATGAGCAGTTCTTC.